Presented here are 25 T cell receptor beta chains from one specimen sequenced in a study of Ad26.COV2.S vaccination and SARS-CoV-2 variants. Treatment of the sample: 15 to 20 received Ad26.COV2.S at low or high dose, single or two shots; a few received placebo; per-sample allocation not given. Samples analyzed were those drawn on day 63 after the first vaccine or placebo injection. The protocol was immunoSEQ multiplex PCR, while the TCRdb copy is restricted to in-frame clones and leaves out a portion. The table lists 300,000 to 350,000 clones, roughly 90% of them singletons, with over 5% in the top ten. The sequenced sample was peripheral blood, obtained in a trial of Ad26.COV2.S vaccine versus placebo. These receptors all stem from a person aged 18 to 59 who received the Ad26.COV2.S COVID-19 vaccine or a placebo.

The genes are TRBV19 and TRBJ2-5; D assignment may be TRBD1 or TRBD2 (5 bases each). Trimming shortened V by 4 bases and J by 2 bases, and 17 bases separated the two germline ends. The CDR3 spans 16 residues. Germline CDR1 and CDR2: LNHDA and SQIVND (reference sequence). CDR3 loop: CASSTRQWDAQETQYF. As DNA, the CDR3 is TGTGCCAGTAGTACACGACAGTGGGACGCACAAGAGACCCAGTACTTC.

This chain uses TRBV4-1 with TRBJ1-4, with 7 positions matching TRBD1. Per the germline V gene, CDR1 is MGHRA and CDR2 is YSYEKL. Trimming removed 1 base from V and 8 bases from J; junction bases left unmatched: 10. The CDR3 contains 16 residues. CDR3 coding DNA: TGCGCCAGCAGCCAAGGGGCCGGGACAGCATGGGAAAAACTGTTTTTT. Translation gives CASSQGAGTAWEKLFF.

The gene calls are TRBV4-1 and TRBJ1-5, with no clear D. Germline V gives CDR1 MGHRA, CDR2 YSYEKL. This CDR3 is built from 15 residues. Trimming took off 1 base at V and 7 bases at J, with 14 bases between the two ends. The CDR3 coding sequence is TGCGCCAGCAGCCAAGGGGCAGAGGCAAGGCAGCCCCAGCATTTT. It is translated as CASSQGAEARQPQHF.

The chain links TRBV19 to TRBJ1-2; D is perhaps TRBD1 (5 bases). This CDR3 has 14 residues. CDR1 LNHDA and CDR2 SQIVND come from the germline V gene (reference sequence). V was shortened by 3 bases and J by 4 bases, with 12 bases between the two germline ends. The CDR3 here is CASSIGAQVYGYTF. CDR3 DNA: TGTGCCAGTAGTATTGGGGCCCAGGTCTATGGCTACACCTTC. Filled out from reference TRBV19 and TRBJ1-2, the complete variable domain reads DGGITQSPKYLFRKEGQNVTLSCEQNLNHDAMYWYRQDPGQGLRLIYYSQIVNDFQKGDIAEGYSVSREKKESFPLTVTSAQKNPTAFYLCASSIGAQVYGYTFGSGTRLTVV.

The chain is built from TRBV2 and TRBJ2-3, with TRBD2 identical over 11 bases. The CDR3 consists of 21 residues. Per germline, CDR1 SNHLY and CDR2 FYNNEI. In DNA form, the CDR3 reads TGTTCCTCGCTACAACTAGCGGGAGCCTTTGTCAGGGCAGGCCGCACAGATACGCAGTATTTT. This sequence encodes CSSLQLAGAFVRAGRTDTQYF.

V gene TRBV7-9 combines with J gene TRBJ2-1; 9 nucleotides align to TRBD2. The CDR3 totals 16 residues. J gave up 3 bases and V 2 bases, and 5 bases lay outside the gene matches. Germline lookup yields CDR1 SEHNR and CDR2 FQNEAQ (reference sequence). The CDR3 DNA sequence: TGTGCCAGCAGCTTACCGCGACTAGCGGACTACAATGAGCAGTTCTTC. Protein: CASSLPRLADYNEQFF. Looking up the rest from reference TRBV7-9 and TRBJ2-1 gives the full variable domain: DTGVSQNPRHKITKRGQNVTFRCDPISEHNRLYWYRQTLGQGPEFLTYFQNEAQLEKSRLLSDRFSAERPKGSFSTLEIQRTEQGDSAMYLCASSLPRLADYNEQFFGPGTRLTVL.

This chain joins TRBV4-3 and TRBJ2-1, with 12 bases aligning to TRBD2. Per the germline V gene, CDR1 is LGHNA and CDR2 is YSLEER. J lost 4 bases, V lost 7 bases, and 5 bases had no gene match. CDR3 length: 15 amino acids. The CDR3 loop reads CASTTGTSGYNEQFF. DNA of the CDR3: TGCGCCAGCACCACCGGGACTAGCGGGTACAATGAGCAGTTCTTC.

V usage is TRBV7-2 and J usage is TRBJ2-2, with D perhaps matching TRBD2 (6 bases). Per the germline V gene, CDR1 is SGHTA and CDR2 is FQGNSA. This CDR3 region has 14 residues. V lost 4 bases, J lost 4 bases, and 10 bases lay in between. This CDR3 reads CASSSGTSTGELFF. The CDR3 region has the DNA TGTGCCAGCAGCTCCGGGACTTCCACCGGGGAGCTGTTTTTT.

The V call is TRBV4-3, the J call TRBJ2-2, with a tentative D call TRBD2 (5 bases). CDR3 length: 12 residues. The V gene lost 7 bases and the J gene lost 5 bases, with 8 bases spanning the gap. Germline-derived CDR1 and CDR2 are LGHNA and YSLEER. The CDR3 region is CASMGATGELFF. DNA for the CDR3: TGCGCCAGCATGGGAGCAACCGGGGAGCTGTTTTTT.

The V and J genes are TRBV13 and TRBJ1-2; 9 bases agree with TRBD1. With V trimmed by 4 bases and J by 4 bases, 7 bases remained unmatched. The germline CDR1 and CDR2 sequences are PRHDT and FYEKMQ (reference sequence). The CDR3 loop spans 15 amino acids. CDR3 sequence: CASSSGGQGSYGYTF. DNA for the CDR3: TGTGCCAGCAGCTCTGGGGGACAGGGATCCTATGGCTACACCTTC.

This chain joins TRBV7-9 and TRBJ2-1; 8 bases fit TRBD2. CDR3 length: 13 residues. Germline V gene sequence: CDR1 SEHNR, CDR2 FQNEAQ (reference sequence). V lost 5 bases, J lost 6 bases, and 3 bases stayed unmatched. This chain's CDR3 is CASSNSGVNEQFF. CDR3 nucleotides: TGTGCCAGCAGCAATAGCGGGGTCAATGAGCAGTTCTTC.

The rearrangement uses TRBV5-1 and TRBJ2-7; D is ambiguous. From germline, CDR1 is SGHRS and CDR2 YFSETQ. The length of the CDR3 is 16 residues. Trimming took 3 bases from V and 0 from J, leaving 16 bases between them. The CDR3 coding sequence is TGCGCCAGCAGCTCGGAGAGGACCAAAAGCTCCTACGAGCAGTACGTC. The encoded protein is CASSSERTKSSYEQYV.

The rearrangement uses TRBV7-8 and TRBJ1-6; perhaps TRBD1 as D (5 bases). CDR3 size: 15 residues. Germline values: CDR1 SGHVS, CDR2 FQNEAQ. Deletions cut 2 bases from V and 8 bases from J, with 13 bases between. The DNA for the CDR3 is TGTGCCAGCAGCTTAATGGTGGGGGTTTATTCACCCCTCCACTTT. Its translation is CASSLMVGVYSPLHF.

In this sample, this clone turned up once. V gene TRBV15 combines with J gene TRBJ1-4; D is perhaps TRBD1 (6 bases). The CDR3 totals 16 residues. In germline, CDR1 is LNHNV, CDR2 YYDKDF (reference sequence). V dropped 7 bases and J dropped 4 bases, with 19 bases sitting between them. CDR3 DNA: TGTGCCACCAAAGTGAGGGAGGACAGTCTTAATGAAAAACTGTTTTTT. Translating it yields CATKVREDSLNEKLFF.

The chain is built from TRBV9 and TRBJ2-1, with D possibly matching TRBD1 (6 bases). The length of the CDR3 is 17 residues. Germline CDR1 and CDR2: SGDLS and YYNGEE. V was cut by 3 bases and J by 5 bases, with 21 bases left in between. The DNA of the CDR3 is TGTGCCAGCAGCGCGGGGTCGGCTTATCGGGACAACAATGAGCAGTTCTTC. As protein: CASSAGSAYRDNNEQFF.

This clone was picked up a small number of times. The rearrangement links TRBV5-1 to TRBJ2-1; D unclear. Germline assignment: CDR1 SGHRS and CDR2 YFSETQ. Trimming pared 2 bases from V and 4 bases from J, leaving 10 bases between. There are 14 residues in the CDR3. The CDR3 region is CASSFMAAYNEQFF. CDR3 nucleotides: TGCGCCAGCAGCTTCATGGCCGCTTACAATGAGCAGTTCTTC. Complete variable domain (other parts from reference TRBV5-1 and TRBJ2-1): KAGVTQTPRYLIKTRGQQVTLSCSPISGHRSVSWYQQTPGQGLQFLFEYFSETQRNKGNFPGRFSGRQFSNSRSEMNVSTLELGDSALYLCASSFMAAYNEQFFGPGTRLTVL.

Only one count was recorded for this clone. This CDR3 reads CASSLSLGTGKTFF. The CDR3 DNA sequence: TGTGCCAGCAGTTTGAGTTTGGGGACAGGGAAGACTTTCTTT. The rearrangement links TRBV28 to TRBJ1-1; 9 bases are a match to TRBD1. The V gene's germline CDR1 is MDHEN and CDR2 SYDVKM. This CDR3 is 14 amino acids long. The V gene end was trimmed by 3 bases and the J gene end by 12 bases; junction bases not matched to a gene: 11.

J is TRBJ1-2 and V is TRBV27; no definite D call. The CDR3 spans 12 residues. Looked up from germline, CDR1 is MNHEY and CDR2 is SMNVEV (reference sequence). Trimming stripped 4 bases from V and 5 bases from J, with 8 bases between. The CDR3 here is CASSSVGYGYTF. The CDR3 region has the DNA TGTGCCAGCAGTTCAGTAGGGTATGGCTACACCTTC.

The V call is TRBV4-3, the J call TRBJ2-3, with D perhaps assigned TRBD1 or TRBD2 (5 bases each). Looked up from germline, CDR1 is LGHNA and CDR2 is YSLEER. Trimming removed 1 base from V and 11 bases from J, with 25 bases in between. The CDR3 has 17 residues. The CDR3: CASSQAVRTTLTGKQYF. The CDR3 DNA reads as TGCGCCAGCAGCCAAGCTGTGCGGACAACCCTAACGGGGAAGCAGTATTTT.

This chain connects TRBV5-8 to TRBJ1-1; no clear D. In germline, CDR1 is SGHTS, CDR2 YDEGEE. The CDR3 loop spans 13 amino acids. V lost 1 base to trimming and J lost 0 bases, with 4 bases between them. The CDR3 DNA is TGTGCCAGCAGCTTGATGATGAACACTGAAGCTTTCTTT. Residues: CASSLMMNTEAFF.

The chain links TRBV7-3 to TRBJ2-1; 7 nucleotides agree with TRBD2. The CDR3 totals 18 residues. V lost 4 bases, J lost 3 bases, and 15 bases stayed unmatched. In germline, CDR1 is SGHTA, CDR2 FQGTGA. In DNA, the CDR3 is TGTGCCAGCAGCTCTATTCTAGCGGCTCCGGAGTTCTACAATGAGCAGTTCTTC. This translates into CASSSILAAPEFYNEQFF.

Here the CDR3 DNA reads TGTGCCAGCAGGGGGACGACAGGGCTTGGCGGCTACACCTTC. It encodes CASRGTTGLGGYTF. The chain recombines TRBV28 with TRBJ1-2; 7 bases fit TRBD1. V lost 6 bases, J lost 8 bases, and 12 bases stayed unmatched. Germline V gene sequence: CDR1 MDHEN, CDR2 SYDVKM. CDR3 length: 14 amino acids.

The rearrangement links TRBV24-1 to TRBJ2-1, with 11 bases identical to TRBD2. Germline loops: CDR1 KGHDR, CDR2 SFDVKD. This CDR3 contains 14 residues. With 5 bases clipped from V and 7 bases from J, the junction kept 3 bases outside the gene matches. CDR3 bases: TGTGCCACCAGTGGCACTAGCGGGAGTAATGAGCAGTTCTTC. Protein sequence: CATSGTSGSNEQFF.

This chain's CDR3 is CASRLDVSYNEQFF. The CDR3 nucleotides are TGTGCCAGCAGACTAGACGTCTCCTACAATGAGCAGTTCTTC. V usage is TRBV27 and J usage is TRBJ2-1; a weak D match, TRBD2 (5 bases). Germline CDR1 MNHEY, CDR2 SMNVEV (reference sequence). This CDR3 has 14 amino acids. V lost 6 bases and J 0 bases, leaving 9 bases between the germline ends.

V is TRBV5-4 and J is TRBJ1-4, with a tentative D call TRBD1 (5 bases). CDR3 size: 16 residues. CDR1 SGHNT and CDR2 YYREEE come from the germline V gene (reference sequence). V lost 3 bases to trimming and J lost 0 bases, with 12 bases between them. The CDR3 spells CASSSDIGATNEKLFF. In DNA form, the CDR3 reads TGTGCCAGCAGCTCGGACATTGGGGCAACTAATGAAAAACTGTTTTTT.